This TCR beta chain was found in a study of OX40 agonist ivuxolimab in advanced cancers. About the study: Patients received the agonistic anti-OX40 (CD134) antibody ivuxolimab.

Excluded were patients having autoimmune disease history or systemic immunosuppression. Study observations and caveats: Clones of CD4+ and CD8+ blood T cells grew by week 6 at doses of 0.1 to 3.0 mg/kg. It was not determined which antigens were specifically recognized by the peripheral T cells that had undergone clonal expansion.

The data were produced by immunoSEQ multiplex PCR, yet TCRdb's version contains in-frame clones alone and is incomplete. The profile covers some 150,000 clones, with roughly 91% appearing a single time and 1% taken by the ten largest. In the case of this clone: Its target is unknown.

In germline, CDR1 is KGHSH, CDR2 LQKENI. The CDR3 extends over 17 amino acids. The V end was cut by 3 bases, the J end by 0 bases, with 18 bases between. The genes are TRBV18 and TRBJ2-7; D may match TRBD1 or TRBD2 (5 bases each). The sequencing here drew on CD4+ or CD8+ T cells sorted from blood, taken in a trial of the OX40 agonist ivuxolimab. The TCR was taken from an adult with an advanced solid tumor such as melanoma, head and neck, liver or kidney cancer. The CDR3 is CASSPERGVGGSYEQYF. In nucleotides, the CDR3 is TGTGCCAGCTCACCTGAGAGGGGCGTAGGAGGCTCCTACGAGCAGTACTTC.